This T cell receptor beta chain originates from a study of cytomegalovirus exposure and HLA in healthy donors. Study outcomes and limitations: Several of the most significant clusters appeared linked to common viral pathogens, based on a later analysis. Sequencing had likely introduced a cluster of highly shared sequence variants as an artifact. Within an earlier analysis, most TCR beta V segments proved productive either about 90% or about 30% of the time. Investigators reported 150 to 200 TCR beta chains as tied to cytomegalovirus.

The PCR employed 60 Vbeta primers together with 13 Jbeta primers. Only in-frame clones appear in the TCRdb table, and some are missing; sequencing was by immunoSEQ multiplex PCR. The table lists 150,000 to 200,000 clones. Germline V gene sequence: CDR1 MDHEN, CDR2 SYDVKM. The ends lost 2 bases at V and 1 base at J; junction bases unmatched: 4. CDR3 length: 15 residues. Turning to this clone: Its antigen remains unidentified.

Material: PBMCs. The chain recombines TRBV28 with TRBJ1-1, with 7 bases lining up with TRBD1. The receptor was isolated from a man younger than 40 in good health and CMV-seronegative. This chain's CDR3 is CASSLTGQQNTEAFF. Written as DNA, the CDR3 is TGTGCCAGCAGTTTAACGGGACAGCAGAACACTGAAGCTTTCTTT.